Listed below are T cell receptor beta chains from one sample, sequenced in a study of T cell changes during pregnancy in multiple sclerosis. Repertoires were generated with immunoSEQ multiplex PCR, while TCRdb's copy carries only in-frame clones and drops some. The sample carries about 73,000 clones, around 94% recorded once. The sequencing here drew on peripheral blood, taken in the third trimester of pregnancy. Receptors originate from a female donor in good health, enrolled as a control in a pregnancy study. CDR3s include the opening cysteine and the closing phenylalanine or tryptophan. D genes are given only for firm matches. Expanded clones get a size class; other rows say once, few or many, or leave the size out.

V gene: TRBV15; J gene: TRBJ2-3; clone size: once; D gene: .; CDR3 DNA: TGTGCCACCAGCAGGGGGGACATCGCAACAGATACGCAGTATTTT; CDR3 protein: CATSRGDIATDTQYF
V gene: TRBV6-1; J gene: TRBJ1-2; clone size: .; D gene: TRBD1; CDR3 DNA: TGTGCCAGCAGTGAACAGGGGGCAGGGACTAACTATGGCTACACCTTC; CDR3 protein: CASSEQGAGTNYGYTF
V gene: TRBV27; J gene: TRBJ1-5; clone size: .; D gene: TRBD1; CDR3 DNA: TGTGCCAGCTCGTTGGACAGGGTCAATCAGCCCCAGCATTTT; CDR3 protein: CASSLDRVNQPQHF
V gene: TRBV7-2; J gene: TRBJ2-7; clone size: once; D gene: TRBD2; CDR3 DNA: TGTGCCAGCAGTATCTGGGCGGCGGGAGGGCCAAACGAGCAGTACTTC; CDR3 protein: CASSIWAAGGPNEQYF
V gene: TRBV6-4; J gene: TRBJ2-1; clone size: .; D gene: TRBD1; CDR3 DNA: TGTGCCAGCAGCCAAGGACAGGGGGCGACTCAGTTCTTC; CDR3 protein: CASSQGQGATQFF
V gene: TRBV7-9; J gene: TRBJ2-3; clone size: .; D gene: TRBD2; CDR3 DNA: TGTGCCAGCAGCATCAAGGGACTAGCTTCAGATACGCAGTATTTT; CDR3 protein: CASSIKGLASDTQYF
V gene: TRBV9; J gene: TRBJ2-2; clone size: .; D gene: TRBD2; CDR3 DNA: TGTGCCAGCAGCACCCGACTAGCGGGAGGCCCCACCGGGGAGCTGTTTTTT; CDR3 protein: CASSTRLAGGPTGELFF
V gene: TRBV11-3; J gene: TRBJ2-1; clone size: .; D gene: TRBD2; CDR3 DNA: TGTGCCAGCAGCCTCGATTGGACTAGCGGGAACAATGAGCAGTTCTTC; CDR3 protein: CASSLDWTSGNNEQFF
V gene: TRBV4-1; J gene: TRBJ1-4; clone size: once; D gene: .; CDR3 DNA: TGCGCCAGCAGCTCCCCCCGGGTATCAGGGGCTTCTAATGAAAAACTGTTTTTT; CDR3 protein: CASSSPRVSGASNEKLFF
V gene: TRBV28; J gene: TRBJ2-3; clone size: .; D gene: .; CDR3 DNA: TGTGCCAGCAGTTTCGGAGGGTCTAGAACAGATACGCAGTATTTT; CDR3 protein: CASSFGGSRTDTQYF
V gene: TRBV6-5; J gene: TRBJ2-1; clone size: .; D gene: TRBD2; CDR3 DNA: TGTGCCAGCGGGTTCCCGGGACTAGCGGGATACGAGCAGTTCTTC; CDR3 protein: CASGFPGLAGYEQFF
V gene: TRBV7-2; J gene: TRBJ2-1; clone size: few; D gene: TRBD1; CDR3 DNA: TGTGCCAGCAGCCGTAGGACAGGGGAAAATGAGCAGTTCTTC; CDR3 protein: CASSRRTGENEQFF
V gene: TRBV5-4; J gene: TRBJ1-1; clone size: .; D gene: TRBD1; CDR3 DNA: TGTGCCAGCAGCTTGGGGCAGGGGGCAATGACTGAAGCTTTCTTT; CDR3 protein: CASSLGQGAMTEAFF
V gene: TRBV4-1; J gene: TRBJ2-1; clone size: .; D gene: TRBD2; CDR3 DNA: TGCGCCAGCAGCTCTCTAGCGGGCCTTGGGAATGAGCAGTTCTTC; CDR3 protein: CASSSLAGLGNEQFF
V gene: TRBV29-1; J gene: TRBJ1-1; clone size: .; D gene: .; CDR3 DNA: TGCAGCGTTATCTCGGGTGGGTTGAACACTGAAGCTTTCTTT; CDR3 protein: CSVISGGLNTEAFF
V gene: TRBV7-8; J gene: TRBJ2-5; clone size: .; D gene: .; CDR3 DNA: TGTGCCAGCAGCCCGGTGGGGGGTGAAGTAGAGACCCAGTACTTC; CDR3 protein: CASSPVGGEVETQYF
V gene: TRBV2; J gene: TRBJ1-1; clone size: .; D gene: TRBD1; CDR3 DNA: TGTGCCAGCAGTGAGCCGACAGGGGGTGATGAAGCTTTCTTT; CDR3 protein: CASSEPTGGDEAFF
V gene: TRBV7-9; J gene: TRBJ1-3; clone size: .; D gene: .; CDR3 DNA: TGTGCCAGCAGCTTAGATAGCTCTGGAAACACCATATATTTT; CDR3 protein: CASSLDSSGNTIYF
V gene: TRBV6-5; J gene: TRBJ2-7; clone size: .; D gene: TRBD2; CDR3 DNA: TGTGCCAGCAGCCCCGGGACTAGCAGGGACGAGCAGTACTTC; CDR3 protein: CASSPGTSRDEQYF
V gene: TRBV7-2; J gene: TRBJ2-1; clone size: .; D gene: .; CDR3 DNA: TGTGCCAGCAGCTATTCGACTGGCAATGAGCAGTTCTTC; CDR3 protein: CASSYSTGNEQFF
V gene: TRBV10-3; J gene: TRBJ2-1; clone size: .; D gene: TRBD2; CDR3 DNA: TGTGCCATCAGTGGGTTGACTAGCGGGAGGGCCTCGTCCTACAATGAGCAGTTCTTC; CDR3 protein: CAISGLTSGRASSYNEQFF
V gene: TRBV6-7; J gene: TRBJ2-3; clone size: .; D gene: TRBD2; CDR3 DNA: TGTGCCGCATCCCCGGGGGGAGGCACAGATACGCAGTATTTT; CDR3 protein: CAASPGGGTDTQYF
V gene: TRBV5-5; J gene: TRBJ2-5; clone size: once; D gene: .; CDR3 DNA: TGTGCCAGCAGCTTGTGGCAGGTTCCACTAGGAGAGACCCAGTACTTC; CDR3 protein: CASSLWQVPLGETQYF
V gene: TRBV21-1; J gene: TRBJ2-7; clone size: .; D gene: .; CDR3 DNA: TGTGCCAGCAGCAAAGCGGTCAGGGCGGGGGAGCAGTACTTC; CDR3 protein: CASSKAVRAGEQYF
V gene: TRBV29-1; J gene: TRBJ1-5; clone size: .; D gene: .; CDR3 DNA: TGCAGCGCTACCACAGGTTATAGCAATCAGCCCCAGCATTTT; CDR3 protein: CSATTGYSNQPQHF
V gene: TRBV6-5; J gene: TRBJ1-1; clone size: .; D gene: TRBD1; CDR3 DNA: TGTGCCAGCAGTTACTTGGCCGGGACAGTGAACACTGAAGCTTTCTTT; CDR3 protein: CASSYLAGTVNTEAFF
V gene: TRBV4-2; J gene: TRBJ2-7; clone size: .; D gene: TRBD1; CDR3 DNA: TGTGCCAGCAGCCAGGGACAGGGGGCCTACGAGCAGTACTTC; CDR3 protein: CASSQGQGAYEQYF
V gene: TRBV5-5; J gene: TRBJ1-1; clone size: .; D gene: .; CDR3 DNA: TGTGCCAGCAGCTTGGCCCCGGCGGTGAACACTGAAGCTTTCTTT; CDR3 protein: CASSLAPAVNTEAFF
V gene: TRBV4-2; J gene: TRBJ1-5; clone size: .; D gene: .; CDR3 DNA: TGTGCCAGCAGCCAAAAAGGGGGGGGCAGCAATCAGCCCCAGCATTTT; CDR3 protein: CASSQKGGGSNQPQHF
V gene: TRBV5-5; J gene: TRBJ2-7; clone size: once; D gene: TRBD2; CDR3 DNA: TGTGCCAGCAGCTGGGACTATAACGAGCAGTACTTC; CDR3 protein: CASSWDYNEQYF
V gene: TRBV7-2; J gene: TRBJ2-2; clone size: .; D gene: .; CDR3 DNA: TGTGCCAGCAGCTTAAGATTCAGGGGAGTAAACACCGGGGAGCTGTTTTTT; CDR3 protein: CASSLRFRGVNTGELFF
V gene: TRBV5-1; J gene: TRBJ2-5; clone size: .; D gene: TRBD2; CDR3 DNA: TGCGCCAGCAGCTTGTCCATGGGACTAGCGGGAGTTGAGACCCAGTACTTC; CDR3 protein: CASSLSMGLAGVETQYF
V gene: TRBV6-5; J gene: TRBJ2-4; clone size: once; D gene: TRBD1; CDR3 DNA: TGTGCCAGCAGTTACGCTCCGGGACAGGGTAAAAACATTCAGTACTTC; CDR3 protein: CASSYAPGQGKNIQYF
V gene: TRBV28; J gene: TRBJ1-1; clone size: .; D gene: .; CDR3 DNA: TGTGCCAGCAGTTCGAAGAACCAGGGGACCGCTTTCTTT; CDR3 protein: CASSSKNQGTAFF
V gene: TRBV4-3; J gene: TRBJ1-5; clone size: .; D gene: .; CDR3 DNA: TGCGCCAGCAGCCAGGGCCCTCCCTTTGGCAATCAGCCCCAGCATTTT; CDR3 protein: CASSQGPPFGNQPQHF
V gene: TRBV12-5; J gene: TRBJ1-2; clone size: .; D gene: TRBD1; CDR3 DNA: TGTGCTAGTGGTTTGGTAAAGCCGCAGGGGGCGCGTGGCTACACCTTC; CDR3 protein: CASGLVKPQGARGYTF
V gene: TRBV11-3; J gene: TRBJ1-2; clone size: .; D gene: .; CDR3 DNA: TGTGCCAGCACCACCGCAGGGAAGCACTATGGCTACACCTTC; CDR3 protein: CASTTAGKHYGYTF
V gene: TRBV16; J gene: TRBJ1-1; clone size: .; D gene: .; CDR3 DNA: TGTGCCAGCAGCCCGGGTTCAGGGGCTTTCTTT; CDR3 protein: CASSPGSGAFF
V gene: TRBV18; J gene: TRBJ1-2; clone size: .; D gene: TRBD1; CDR3 DNA: TGTGCCAGCTCACTAGTGTTTGACTTGCCAGGGGGAAGCTACACCTTC; CDR3 protein: CASSLVFDLPGGSYTF
V gene: TRBV14; J gene: TRBJ1-2; clone size: .; D gene: TRBD1; CDR3 DNA: TGTGCCAGCAGCCTAGGACAGGGTGGGCACACCTTC; CDR3 protein: CASSLGQGGHTF
V gene: TRBV5-4; J gene: TRBJ2-7; clone size: .; D gene: .; CDR3 DNA: TGTGCCAGCAGCTACGCTGAGGGAGAGCAGTACTTC; CDR3 protein: CASSYAEGEQYF
V gene: TRBV4-3; J gene: TRBJ2-1; clone size: .; D gene: TRBD2; CDR3 DNA: TGCGCCAGCAGCCGAACGACTAGCGGGAGCGATGAGCAGTTCTTC; CDR3 protein: CASSRTTSGSDEQFF
V gene: TRBV10-2; J gene: TRBJ1-5; clone size: .; D gene: .; CDR3 DNA: TGCGCCAGCAGTTTGGAGGGTCTTCAGCCCCAGCATTTT; CDR3 protein: CASSLEGLQPQHF
V gene: TRBV10-3; J gene: TRBJ1-1; clone size: .; D gene: .; CDR3 DNA: TGTGCCATCAGTGAGTCTGATCCGACTGCGAACACTGAAGCTTTCTTT; CDR3 protein: CAISESDPTANTEAFF
V gene: TRBV7-9; J gene: TRBJ2-3; clone size: .; D gene: .; CDR3 DNA: TGTGCCAGCAGCTTAGCAGGGGGCACGGGGGCAGATACGCAGTATTTT; CDR3 protein: CASSLAGGTGADTQYF
V gene: TRBV28; J gene: TRBJ1-1; clone size: .; D gene: TRBD1; CDR3 DNA: TGTGCCAGCAGATCGACAGGGGCGTGGGGCACTGAAGCTTTCTTT; CDR3 protein: CASRSTGAWGTEAFF
V gene: TRBV2; J gene: TRBJ2-5; clone size: .; D gene: TRBD2; CDR3 DNA: TGTGCCAGCAGTGAGGAGTGGGGGGGGACCCAGTACTTC; CDR3 protein: CASSEEWGGTQYF
V gene: TRBV28; J gene: TRBJ2-7; clone size: .; D gene: .; CDR3 DNA: TGTGCCAGCAGTCCCCCCCCAGGGCTGGACGAGCAGTACTTC; CDR3 protein: CASSPPPGLDEQYF
V gene: TRBV28; J gene: TRBJ1-2; clone size: .; D gene: .; CDR3 DNA: TGTGCCAGCAGTTTTTCCCAGGGGCAGGGAGGCTACACCTTC; CDR3 protein: CASSFSQGQGGYTF
V gene: TRBV11-2; J gene: TRBJ2-1; clone size: .; D gene: TRBD2; CDR3 DNA: TGTGCCACCGTACGTATAGCGGGAGGGGCTAGGAATGAGCAGTTCTTC; CDR3 protein: CATVRIAGGARNEQFF
V gene: TRBV30; J gene: TRBJ2-3; clone size: once; D gene: .; CDR3 DNA: TGTGCCTGGAGTGGCCAGGGGTTTCGATCAGATACGCAGTATTTT; CDR3 protein: CAWSGQGFRSDTQYF
V gene: TRBV10-3; J gene: TRBJ1-1; clone size: .; D gene: .; CDR3 DNA: TGTGCCATCAGTGAGGTTCAGGGTAGGGACACTGAAGCTTTCTTT; CDR3 protein: CAISEVQGRDTEAFF
V gene: TRBV4-1; J gene: TRBJ2-7; clone size: once; D gene: TRBD2; CDR3 DNA: TGCGCCAGCAGCCAAGGACTAGCGGGTTACGAGCAGTACTTC; CDR3 protein: CASSQGLAGYEQYF
V gene: TRBV27; J gene: TRBJ2-1; clone size: .; D gene: .; CDR3 DNA: TGTGCCAGCAGTTTAGGGGGGACAGCCGAGCAGTTCTTC; CDR3 protein: CASSLGGTAEQFF
V gene: TRBV7-2; J gene: TRBJ2-3; clone size: .; D gene: .; CDR3 DNA: TGTGCCAGCAGCTTGGGCGGGTCGGCTCCTGATACGCAGTATTTT; CDR3 protein: CASSLGGSAPDTQYF
V gene: TRBV6-1; J gene: TRBJ1-3; clone size: .; D gene: TRBD1; CDR3 DNA: TGTGCCAGCAAGAAGGGGGCGAGAAACACCATATATTTT; CDR3 protein: CASKKGARNTIYF
V gene: TRBV4-1; J gene: TRBJ2-1; clone size: .; D gene: .; CDR3 DNA: TGCGCCAGCAGCCAGATACAGGACAATGAGCAGTTCTTC; CDR3 protein: CASSQIQDNEQFF
V gene: TRBV9; J gene: TRBJ2-1; clone size: once; D gene: .; CDR3 DNA: TGTGCCAGCAGCGTAGACCCCAAACAGGGGGGGAATGAGCAGTTCTTC; CDR3 protein: CASSVDPKQGGNEQFF
V gene: TRBV11-2; J gene: TRBJ2-1; clone size: .; D gene: .; CDR3 DNA: TGTGCCAGCAGCTTCACGGATGAGCAGTTCTTC; CDR3 protein: CASSFTDEQFF